These 22 T cell receptor beta chains came from one sample sequenced in a study of T cell changes during pregnancy in multiple sclerosis. Clones were sequenced by immunoSEQ multiplex PCR, and TCRdb holds only the in-frame ones, with some missing. This sample has 30,000 to 45,000 clones, with 91% found just once. The source was CD4+ T cells from peripheral blood mononuclear cells, collected in the second trimester of pregnancy. The receptor source for this set is a female donor in good health, enrolled as a control in a pregnancy study.

This clone was seen a single time. The chain couples TRBV27 to TRBJ2-1; 9 bases are a match to TRBD1. Germline V gene data show CDR1 as MNHEY and CDR2 as SMNVEV (reference sequence). The length of the CDR3 is 19 residues. V shed 5 bases, J shed 0 bases, and the junction held 14 bases outside the gene matches. The CDR3 is CASSPRQGVFRSSYNEQFF. The CDR3 coding sequence is TGTGCCAGCAGTCCACGACAGGGGGTGTTTCGTAGCTCCTACAATGAGCAGTTCTTC.

The genes are TRBV27 and TRBJ2-5; possibly TRBD2 for D (5 bases). The CDR3 has 13 residues. CDR1 is MNHEY, CDR2 SMNVEV, per germline (reference sequence). Trimming cost V 5 bases and J 5 bases, with 12 bases left between them. CDR3 amino acids: CASSIGERETQYF. The CDR3, as DNA: TGTGCCAGCAGTATCGGGGAGAGGGAGACCCAGTACTTC.

V gene TRBV14 combines with J gene TRBJ2-6; the D is unclear. V lost 4 bases and J lost 1, with 17 bases in between. The CDR3 contains 18 residues. In germline, CDR1 is SGHDN, CDR2 FVKESK. CDR3 coding DNA: TGTGCCAGCAGCCCCCGCTGGGCCCTATTATCTGGGGCCAACGTCCTGACTTTC. Residues: CASSPRWALLSGANVLTF.

The chain is built from TRBV5-5 and TRBJ1-1; no clear D gene. Germline values: CDR1 SGHKS, CDR2 YYEKEE (reference sequence). V lost 4 bases, J lost 1 base, and 8 bases lay in between. The CDR3 contains 13 residues. The CDR3 DNA is TGTGCCAGCAGCCCCGCCGGGAACACTGAAGCTTTCTTT. Protein: CASSPAGNTEAFF.

CDR3 sequence (DNA): TGTGCCAGCAGTGAAGAAACAGGGACTAACTATGGCTACACCTTC. It is translated as CASSEETGTNYGYTF. The gene calls are TRBV2 and TRBJ1-2; D possibly corresponds to TRBD1 (6 bases). The V gene lost 1 base and the J gene lost 0 bases, with 9 bases spanning the gap. Germline CDR1 is SNHLY and CDR2 is FYNNEI. The CDR3 is 15 residues long.

The chain joins TRBV9 to TRBJ1-3, with D possibly being TRBD1 (6 bases). The CDR3 contains 18 residues. Germline loops: CDR1 SGDLS, CDR2 YYNGEE. V was trimmed by 3 bases and J by 0 bases, leaving 19 bases between them. The CDR3 here is CASSATYRVDYSGNTIYF. Written as DNA, the CDR3 is TGTGCCAGCAGCGCTACTTACAGGGTAGATTACTCTGGAAACACCATATATTTT.

The chain combines TRBV5-1 with TRBJ2-5, with 9 bases lining up with TRBD2. CDR1 is SGHRS and CDR2 is YFSETQ in the germline V gene. V shed 4 bases, J shed 7 bases, and the junction held 14 bases outside the gene matches. The CDR3 runs to 16 residues. CDR3 nucleotides: TGCGCCAGCAGCCCCGGGGCTAGCGGGGCCTCTGGGACCCAGTACTTC. Protein: CASSPGASGASGTQYF.

On this clone itself: Sequence at one end of the junction differs from germline and may be a read error. The rearrangement links TRBV7-7 to TRBJ2-5, with 8 bases matching TRBD2. The CDR3 has 14 residues. Looked up from germline, CDR1 is SSHAT and CDR2 is FNYEAQ (reference sequence). DNA of the CDR3: TGTGCTAGCAGCTTAGACGGGAGCGGGGGGACCCAGTACTTC. Translating gives CASSLDGSGGTQYF.

J is TRBJ2-1 and V is TRBV28; 11 bases map to TRBD2. CDR1 is MDHEN, CDR2 SYDVKM, per germline. Germline trimming cut 6 bases from V and 3 bases from J; bases unmatched to any gene: 7. The CDR3 contains 16 residues. CDR3 bases: TGTGCCAGCAGCTCTACTAGCGGGAGTAACTACAATGAGCAGTTCTTC. Its translation: CASSSTSGSNYNEQFF.

J is TRBJ1-1 and V is TRBV28, with D perhaps TRBD1 (5 bases). V lost 7 bases and J 1 base, leaving 22 bases between the germline ends. Per the germline V gene, CDR1 is MDHEN and CDR2 is SYDVKM. The CDR3 is 17 amino acids. This CDR3 is CASKQLTVTKRNTEAFF. The CDR3 DNA follows: TGTGCCAGCAAACAACTGACAGTTACAAAGCGGAACACTGAAGCTTTCTTT.

The chain employs TRBV4-1 and TRBJ2-7, with 8 nucleotides matching TRBD2. The CDR3 spans 15 residues. Germline assignment: CDR1 MGHRA and CDR2 YSYEKL. Losses at the gene ends were 4 bases for V and 1 base for J; bases not matched to a gene: 6. The CDR3 spells CASSRGTSNSYEQYF. Here the CDR3 DNA reads TGCGCCAGCAGCCGCGGGACTAGTAATTCCTACGAGCAGTACTTC.

CDR3 bases: TGTGCCAGCAGGAGGGACAGGTCTAGCACAGATACGCAGTATTTT. It is translated as CASRRDRSSTDTQYF. J is TRBJ2-3 and V is TRBV5-4, with 8 bases matching TRBD1. CDR3 size: 15 residues. CDR1 and CDR2 (germline): SGHNT, YYREEE (reference sequence). J was trimmed by 0 bases and V by 5 bases; bases with no gene match: 5.

The V and J genes are TRBV28 and TRBJ1-2; possibly TRBD1 for D (6 bases). The CDR3 totals 17 residues. The V end was cut by 10 bases, the J end by 5 bases, with 29 bases between. CDR1 and CDR2 from the germline V gene are MDHEN and SYDVKM. The DNA for the CDR3 is TGTGCCACCATAGAAGGGGGTATGGGGCCCGTCTTGTATGGCTACACCTTC. Residues: CATIEGGMGPVLYGYTF.

This rearrangement joins TRBV7-2 to TRBJ1-5; D is ambiguous. There are 13 residues in the CDR3. CDR1 SGHTA and CDR2 FQGNSA come from the germline V gene. V lost 3 bases and J 2 bases, leaving 5 bases between the germline ends. The CDR3, as DNA: TGTGCCAGCAGCTTTACTGGCAATCAGCCCCAGCATTTT. Protein sequence: CASSFTGNQPQHF.

Details on this clone: Germline is not matched at one junction end, which may reflect a read error. CDR3 region: CASSLGQGGEQYF. The CDR3 DNA follows: TGTGCTAGCAGCTTGGGACAGGGGGGCGAGCAGTACTTC. This chain connects TRBV7-7 to TRBJ2-7; 11 nucleotides match TRBD1. CDR1 and CDR2 from the germline V gene are SSHAT and FNYEAQ (reference sequence). This CDR3 has 13 amino acids.

This clone occurred once. The chain is built from TRBV7-8 and TRBJ2-2, with a weak D call TRBD1 (6 bases). CDR3 length: 14 residues. Trimming took 4 bases from V and 8 from J, leaving 14 bases between them. Germline lookup yields CDR1 SGHVS and CDR2 FQNEAQ. The CDR3 bases are TGTGCCAGCAGCTCAACTCCAGGGGAAGGGGAGCTGTTTTTT. Translation gives CASSSTPGEGELFF.

This sequence joins TRBV15 and TRBJ2-1; 10 bases match TRBD2. V lost 0 bases and J lost 4; bases outside the gene matches: 0. This CDR3 is 15 amino acids long. Germline CDR1 LNHNV, CDR2 YYDKDF (reference sequence). The CDR3 DNA reads TGTGCCACCAGCAGAGAAGCGGGAGGGTACAATGAGCAGTTCTTC. Translated, it gives CATSREAGGYNEQFF.

The sample holds one count of this clone. The chain links TRBV18 to TRBJ1-5; D gene uncertain. Trimming shortened V by 2 bases and J by 5 bases, and 13 bases separated the two germline ends. Germline V gene data show CDR1 as KGHSH and CDR2 as LQKENI. This CDR3 contains 15 residues. CDR3 coding DNA: TGTGCCAGCTCACCATCATCGGGGAGGGATCAGCCCCAGCATTTT. Its protein product is CASSPSSGRDQPQHF.

The chain recombines TRBV30 with TRBJ1-2; D gene uncertain. Trimming cost V 0 bases and J 0 bases, with 11 bases left between them. This CDR3 is built from 15 residues. Germline assignment: CDR1 GTSNPN and CDR2 SVGIG (reference sequence). The CDR3 spells CAWSVVAGTNYGYTF. The CDR3, as DNA: TGTGCCTGGAGTGTAGTAGCGGGAACTAACTATGGCTACACCTTC. Based on the CDR3 plus reference TRBV30 and TRBJ1-2, the full variable domain is SQTIHQWPATLVQPVGSPLSLECTVEGTSNPNLYWYRQAAGRGLQLLFYSVGIGQISSEVPQNLSASRPQDRQFILSSKKLLLSDSGFYLCAWSVVAGTNYGYTFGSGTRLTVV.

The rearrangement links TRBV7-3 to TRBJ2-1; the match to TRBD2 covers 11 bases. The CDR3 length is 14 residues. In germline, CDR1 is SGHTA, CDR2 FQGTGA. V lost 6 bases, J lost 3 bases, and 1 base stayed unmatched. CDR3 residues: CASSSGGVYNEQFF. The CDR3 DNA is TGTGCCAGCAGTAGCGGGGGGGTCTACAATGAGCAGTTCTTC.

The rearrangement joins TRBV6-5 to TRBJ2-7; maybe TRBD2 (6 bases). Germline CDR1 MNHEY, CDR2 SVGAGI. The germline V and J ends were trimmed by 6 bases and 3 bases, with 9 bases remaining between them. There are 12 residues in the CDR3. CDR3 loop: CASSPTSYEQYF. The CDR3 coding sequence is TGTGCCAGCAGCCCGACTAGCTACGAGCAGTACTTC.

This clone was seen only once. This chain connects TRBV6-1 to TRBJ2-3, with 10 bases fitting TRBD2. The trim removed 6 bases at V and 0 bases at J, leaving 3 bases unmatched. CDR3 length equals 15 residues. CDR1 is MNHNS and CDR2 is SASEGT in the germline V gene. CDR3 protein: CASRLAGGSTDTQYF. CDR3 in DNA: TGTGCCAGCAGGTTAGCGGGGGGAAGCACAGATACGCAGTATTTT.